The 4 T cell receptor beta chains in this list originate from one sample, sequenced in a study of beta chain features in type 1 diabetes. Antigens of these TCRs are unknown. The sequenced template was cDNA made from the entire isolated RNA. Generated by immunoSEQ multiplex PCR, the TCRdb table keeps only in-frame clones and is missing some. The repertoire has around 150,000 clones, 10% of them found once; the top ten carry approximately 0.46%. Findings of the study overall: Moderate yet significant TCRB CDR3 shortening was seen in Type 1 diabetes patients in all four CD4+ subsets.

The sequenced sample was central memory CD4+ T cells from blood. Receptor source: a man under 40 with type 1 diabetes.

The genes are TRBV19 and TRBJ2-1; 11 bases map to TRBD2. The CDR3 length is 17 residues. The ends lost 5 bases at V and 7 bases at J; junction bases unmatched: 13. CDR1 is LNHDA, CDR2 SQIVND, per germline (reference sequence). The CDR3 nucleotides are TGTGCCAGTAGTTTAAATCCGGGACTAGCGGAACATAATGAGCAGTTCTTC. This codes for CASSLNPGLAEHNEQFF.

V usage is TRBV5-6 and J usage is TRBJ2-1; D perhaps matches TRBD1 (6 bases). The V and J ends lost 3 bases and 7 bases respectively, with 11 bases between them. The CDR3 spans 13 residues. CDR1 and CDR2 from the germline V gene are SGHDT and YYEEEE. The CDR3 protein is CASSYQDRNEQFF. In DNA form, the CDR3 reads TGTGCCAGCAGCTACCAAGACAGGAATGAGCAGTTCTTC.

The rearrangement links TRBV28 to TRBJ2-7, with D perhaps TRBD2 (5 bases). Germline V CDR1 and CDR2: MDHEN, SYDVKM. The CDR3 runs 14 residues. The germline V and J ends were trimmed by 6 bases and 6 bases, with 18 bases remaining between them. CDR3 loop: CASSPLDGVGEQYF. CDR3 nucleotides: TGTGCCAGCAGCCCCCTGGACGGGGTTGGCGAGCAGTACTTC.

This clone has just a few counts. The chain uses TRBV6-5 and TRBJ2-3; 12 bases align to TRBD2. Trimming removed 6 bases from V and 3 bases from J; junction bases left unmatched: 4. The CDR3 spans 15 residues. The germline gives CDR1 MNHEY, CDR2 SVGAGI. CDR3 DNA: TGTGCCAGCAGCCGGACTAGCGGGAAGACAGATACGCAGTATTTT. It codes for CASSRTSGKTDTQYF.